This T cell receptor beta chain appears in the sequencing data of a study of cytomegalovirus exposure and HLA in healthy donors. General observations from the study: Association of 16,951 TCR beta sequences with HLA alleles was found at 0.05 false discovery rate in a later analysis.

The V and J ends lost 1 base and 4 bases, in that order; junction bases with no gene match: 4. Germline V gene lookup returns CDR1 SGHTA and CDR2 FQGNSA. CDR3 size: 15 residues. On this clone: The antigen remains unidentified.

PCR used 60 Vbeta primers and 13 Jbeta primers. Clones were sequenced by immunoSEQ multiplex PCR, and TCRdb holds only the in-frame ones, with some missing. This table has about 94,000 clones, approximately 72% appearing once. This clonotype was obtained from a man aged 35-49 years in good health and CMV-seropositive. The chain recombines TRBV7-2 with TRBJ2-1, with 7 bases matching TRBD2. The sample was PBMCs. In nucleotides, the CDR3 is TGTGCCAGCAGCTTAGTTGCAGCGGGGTACAATGAGCAGTTCTTC. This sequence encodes CASSLVAAGYNEQFF.